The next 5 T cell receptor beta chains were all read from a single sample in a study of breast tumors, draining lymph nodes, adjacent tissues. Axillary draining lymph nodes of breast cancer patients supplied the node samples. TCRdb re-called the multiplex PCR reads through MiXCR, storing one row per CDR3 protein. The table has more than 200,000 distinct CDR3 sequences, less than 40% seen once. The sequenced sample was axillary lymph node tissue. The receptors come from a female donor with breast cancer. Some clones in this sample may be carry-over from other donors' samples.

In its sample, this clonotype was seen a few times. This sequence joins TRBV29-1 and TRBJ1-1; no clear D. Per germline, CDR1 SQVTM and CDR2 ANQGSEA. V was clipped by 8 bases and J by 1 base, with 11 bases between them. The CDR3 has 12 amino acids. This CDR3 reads CSSAFENTEAFF. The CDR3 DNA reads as TGCAGCTCCGCTTTTGAGAACACTGAAGCTTTCTTT.

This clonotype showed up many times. The CDR3 loop reads CASSPQVTHPNEQYF. CDR3 in DNA: TGTGCCAGCAGCCCACAAGTTACCCACCCTAACGAGCAGTACTTC. The V and J genes are TRBV9 and TRBJ2-7; D remains ambiguous. Trimming stripped 4 bases from V and 5 bases from J, with 19 bases between. Germline values: CDR1 SGDLS, CDR2 YYNGEE. There are 15 residues in the CDR3.

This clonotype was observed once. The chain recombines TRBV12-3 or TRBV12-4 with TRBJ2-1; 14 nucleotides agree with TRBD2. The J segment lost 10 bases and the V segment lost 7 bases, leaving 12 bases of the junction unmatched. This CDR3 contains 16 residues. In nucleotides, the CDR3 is TGTGCCAGCACCTCCAGGACTAGCGGGAGGTCACTAGAGCAGTTCTTC. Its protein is CASTSRTSGRSLEQFF.

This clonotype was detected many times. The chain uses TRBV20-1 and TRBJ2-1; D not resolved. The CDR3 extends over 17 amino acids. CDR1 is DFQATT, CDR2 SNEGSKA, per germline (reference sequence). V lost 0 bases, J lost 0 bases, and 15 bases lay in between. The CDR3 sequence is CSARDVSASGSYNEQFF. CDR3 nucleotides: TGCAGTGCTAGAGATGTGTCTGCCTCGGGCTCCTACAATGAGCAGTTCTTC.

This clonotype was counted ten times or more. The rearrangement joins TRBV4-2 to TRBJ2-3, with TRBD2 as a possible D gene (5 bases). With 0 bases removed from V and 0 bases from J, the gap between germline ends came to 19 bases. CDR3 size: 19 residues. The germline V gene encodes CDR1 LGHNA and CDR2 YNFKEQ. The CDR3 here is CASSQDEVSAGTSTDTQYF. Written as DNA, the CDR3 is TGTGCCAGCAGCCAAGATGAAGTGTCCGCGGGCACTAGCACAGATACGCAGTATTTT.